Shown below are 14 T cell receptor beta chains from a single sample sequenced in a study of beta chain features in type 1 diabetes. Of the isolated RNA, all was reverse transcribed, and so the sequenced material was expressed TCRB transcripts. Sequenced by immunoSEQ multiplex PCR; TCRdb stores in-frame clones only, minus some. The top ten clones hold 0.028% of a sample with approximately 260,000 clones, over 20% of them seen once. Study-level results: Shorter TCRB CDR3s, moderately but significantly so, were found in Type 1 diabetes patients in all four CD4+ subsets.

These receptors' targets are unknown. The sequenced sample consisted of naive CD4+ T cells from blood. Receptors originate from a woman aged 40 to 50 with type 1 diabetes.

V gene TRBV18 combines with J gene TRBJ1-1; 8 bases map to TRBD1. CDR3 size: 14 residues. With V trimmed by 6 bases and J by 11 bases, 14 bases remained unmatched. In germline, CDR1 is KGHSH, CDR2 LQKENI. This chain's CDR3 is CASSPPDRVERAFF. DNA for the CDR3: TGTGCCAGCTCCCCCCCGGACAGGGTGGAAAGGGCTTTCTTT. The entire variable domain, with the rest obtained from reference TRBV18 and TRBJ1-1, is as follows: NAGVMQNPRHLVRRRGQEARLRCSPMKGHSHVYWYRQLPEEGLKFMVYLQKENIIDESGMPKERFSAEFPKEGPSILRIQQVVRGDSAAYFCASSPPDRVERAFFGQGTRLTVV.

There are a few counts of this clone. The CDR3: CASSVGQRAGELFF. The CDR3 DNA reads TGTGCCAGCAGCGTGGGACAGCGGGCCGGGGAGCTGTTTTTT. The rearrangement joins TRBV9 to TRBJ2-2; perhaps TRBD1 as D (7 bases). This CDR3 region has 14 residues. Per germline, CDR1 SGDLS and CDR2 YYNGEE. V was pared by 2 bases and J by 6 bases, with 11 bases between.

This clone was detected a few times. The rearrangement uses TRBV6-5 and TRBJ1-1; possibly TRBD1 for D (6 bases). V was pared by 6 bases and J by 1 base, with 15 bases between. The CDR3 sequence is 15 residues long. Germline V gene lookup returns CDR1 MNHEY and CDR2 SVGAGI. The CDR3 reads CASRRQDLPNTEAFF. Here the CDR3 DNA reads TGTGCCAGCAGACGACAGGATTTACCGAACACTGAAGCTTTCTTT.

The CDR3 DNA reads as TGTGCCTGGATCGTGCCGGGAACTAATGAAAAACTGTTTTTT. It yields the protein CAWIVPGTNEKLFF. V gene TRBV30 combines with J gene TRBJ1-4; no clear D. This CDR3 contains 14 residues. V gave up 4 bases and J gave up 1 base, with 10 bases separating them. Germline CDR1 reads GTSNPN; CDR2 reads SVGIG (reference sequence). Drawing the rest from reference TRBV30 and TRBJ1-4, the complete variable domain is SQTIHQWPATLVQPVGSPLSLECTVEGTSNPNLYWYRQAAGRGLQLLFYSVGIGQISSEVPQNLSASRPQDRQFILSSKKLLLSDSGFYLCAWIVPGTNEKLFFGSGTQLSVL.

This clone was seen more than once but under ten times. The gene calls are TRBV5-1 and TRBJ1-5; a weak D match, TRBD1 (5 bases). The CDR3 runs 13 residues. V lost 4 bases and J 4 bases, leaving 9 bases between the germline ends. The germline CDR1 and CDR2 sequences are SGHRS and YFSETQ. CDR3 sequence reads: CASSVTENQPQHF. The DNA for the CDR3 is TGCGCCAGCAGCGTGACAGAAAATCAGCCCCAGCATTTT. The whole variable domain, filled in from reference TRBV5-1 and TRBJ1-5, reads KAGVTQTPRYLIKTRGQQVTLSCSPISGHRSVSWYQQTPGQGLQFLFEYFSETQRNKGNFPGRFSGRQFSNSRSEMNVSTLELGDSALYLCASSVTENQPQHFGDGTRLSIL.

This clone was counted a few times. This chain joins TRBV6-5 and TRBJ1-5; D remains unclear. The CDR3 has 15 residues. The ends were cut back, 6 bases at V and 4 bases at J, with 16 bases in the middle. Per the germline V gene, CDR1 is MNHEY and CDR2 is SVGAGI. CDR3 region: CASSRSKGGNQPQHF. The CDR3 region has the DNA TGTGCCAGCAGCCGCAGCAAGGGAGGGAATCAGCCCCAGCATTTT.

This clone has only a few counts. The chain links TRBV7-2 to TRBJ2-5; no firm D call. V was pared by 4 bases and J by 5 bases, with 14 bases between. This CDR3 has 14 residues. Germline CDR1 reads SGHTA; CDR2 reads FQGNSA. In nucleotides, the CDR3 is TGTGCCAGCAGCTCTGCGGTAATTAGGGAGACCCAGTACTTC. Translated: CASSSAVIRETQYF.

This clone was recorded a few times. The gene calls are TRBV4-3 and TRBJ1-4; D is unresolved. The V end was cut by 1 base, the J end by 3 bases, with 9 bases between. The CDR3 contains 15 residues. Germline V lookup: CDR1 LGHNA, CDR2 YSLEER. The CDR3 protein is CASSQGWGANEKLFF. Written as DNA, the CDR3 is TGCGCCAGCAGCCAAGGATGGGGAGCTAATGAAAAACTGTTTTTT.

The CDR3 coding sequence is TGTGCCAGCTCACTCAGGACCAGGGGGAATAATCAGCCCCAGCATTTT. Protein product: CASSLRTRGNNQPQHF. This rearrangement joins TRBV18 to TRBJ1-5, with TRBD1 matching over 7 bases. Germline CDR1 and CDR2: KGHSH and LQKENI. J gave up 4 bases and V 4 bases, and 10 bases lay outside the gene matches. The CDR3 is made up of 16 amino acids. Full variable domain (outside the CDR3, taken from reference TRBV18 and TRBJ1-5): NAGVMQNPRHLVRRRGQEARLRCSPMKGHSHVYWYRQLPEEGLKFMVYLQKENIIDESGMPKERFSAEFPKEGPSILRIQQVVRGDSAAYFCASSLRTRGNNQPQHFGDGTRLSIL.

This chain links TRBV4-1 with TRBJ2-2, with a tentative D call TRBD2 (6 bases). Germline assignment: CDR1 MGHRA and CDR2 YSYEKL. The germline V and J ends were trimmed by 1 base and 2 bases, with 14 bases remaining between them. This CDR3 is built from 17 residues. As DNA, the CDR3 is TGCGCCAGCAGCCAAGTCCCGGGGGTCTCTAACACCGGGGAGCTGTTTTTT. As protein: CASSQVPGVSNTGELFF.

This clone was counted between two and nine times. The chain joins TRBV6-5 to TRBJ1-1, with TRBD1 identical over 7 bases. V lost 6 bases to trimming and J lost 5 bases; unmatched junction nucleotides: 6. In germline, CDR1 is MNHEY, CDR2 SVGAGI. The CDR3 runs to 13 residues. In DNA form, the CDR3 reads TGTGCCAGCAGGGTTCTGGGACAGACTGAAGCTTTCTTT. Translation: CASRVLGQTEAFF.

The chain uses TRBV12-5 and TRBJ1-1, with D unresolved. The CDR3 spans 12 residues. V gave up 6 bases and J gave up 1 base, with 6 bases separating them. The germline gives CDR1 LGHNT, CDR2 FRNRAP. The CDR3 DNA reads as TGTGCTAGTGGGGCGGAGAACACTGAAGCTTTCTTT. Residues: CASGAENTEAFF.

The chain recombines TRBV7-2 with TRBJ1-2; a weak D match, TRBD1 (5 bases). The CDR3 sequence is 17 residues long. The germline gives CDR1 SGHTA, CDR2 FQGNSA. V was pared by 5 bases and J by 4 bases, with 23 bases between. In DNA form, the CDR3 reads TGTGCCAGCAGCCCCCCCGACCTTTCCAGGGCCACCTATGGCTACACCTTC. Translated, it gives CASSPPDLSRATYGYTF.

This sequence joins TRBV7-2 and TRBJ2-1, with 9 bases identical to TRBD1. With V trimmed by 10 bases and J by 1 base, 8 bases remained unmatched. Germline-derived CDR1 and CDR2 are SGHTA and FQGNSA. The CDR3 sequence is 15 residues long. The DNA of the CDR3 is TGTGCCACCTTGGGGACAGGGCTTTCCTACAATGAGCAGTTCTTC. Translation gives CATLGTGLSYNEQFF.